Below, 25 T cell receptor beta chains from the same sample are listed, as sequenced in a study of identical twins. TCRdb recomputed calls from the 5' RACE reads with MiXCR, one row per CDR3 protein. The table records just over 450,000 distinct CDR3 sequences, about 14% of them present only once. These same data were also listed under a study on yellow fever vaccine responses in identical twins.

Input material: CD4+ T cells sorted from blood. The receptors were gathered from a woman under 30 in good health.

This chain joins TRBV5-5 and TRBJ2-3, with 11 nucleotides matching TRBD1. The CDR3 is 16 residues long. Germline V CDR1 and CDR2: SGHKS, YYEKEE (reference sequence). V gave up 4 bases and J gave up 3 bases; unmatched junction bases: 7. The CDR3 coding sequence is TGTGCCAGCAGCGCAATAGGACAGGGGGCAACAGATACGCAGTATTTT. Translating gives CASSAIGQGATDTQYF.

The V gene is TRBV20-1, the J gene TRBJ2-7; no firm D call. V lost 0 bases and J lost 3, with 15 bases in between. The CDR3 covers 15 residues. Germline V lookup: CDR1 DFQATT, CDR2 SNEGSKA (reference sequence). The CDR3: CSARDGINPIYEQYF. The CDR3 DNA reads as TGCAGTGCTAGAGATGGGATAAACCCGATCTACGAGCAGTACTTC.

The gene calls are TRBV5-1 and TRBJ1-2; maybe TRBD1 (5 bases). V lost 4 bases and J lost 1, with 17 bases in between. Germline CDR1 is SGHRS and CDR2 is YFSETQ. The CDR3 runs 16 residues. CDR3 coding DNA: TGCGCCAGCAGCCACCCCATGGGGGGGAGTAACTATGGCTACACCTTC. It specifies CASSHPMGGSNYGYTF.

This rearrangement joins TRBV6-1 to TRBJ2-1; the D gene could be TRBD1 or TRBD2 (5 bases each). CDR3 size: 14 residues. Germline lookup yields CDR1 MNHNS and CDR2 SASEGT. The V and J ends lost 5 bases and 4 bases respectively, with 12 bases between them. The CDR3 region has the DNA TGTGCCAGCAGTCCGACAGAGGGGTACAATGAGCAGTTCTTC. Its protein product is CASSPTEGYNEQFF.

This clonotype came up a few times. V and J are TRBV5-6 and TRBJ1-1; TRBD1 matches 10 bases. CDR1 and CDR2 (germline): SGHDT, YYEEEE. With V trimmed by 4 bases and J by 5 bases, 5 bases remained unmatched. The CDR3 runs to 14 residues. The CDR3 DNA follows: TGTGCCAGCAGCGGGGACAGGGGTGGTACTGAAGCTTTCTTT. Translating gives CASSGDRGGTEAFF.

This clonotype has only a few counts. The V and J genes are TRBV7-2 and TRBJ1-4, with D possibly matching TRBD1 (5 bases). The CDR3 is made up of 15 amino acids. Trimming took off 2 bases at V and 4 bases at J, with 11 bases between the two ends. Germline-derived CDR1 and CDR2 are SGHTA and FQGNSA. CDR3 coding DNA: TGTGCCAGCAGCTTAAGGGGCAGGCGTAATGAAAAACTGTTTTTT. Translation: CASSLRGRRNEKLFF.

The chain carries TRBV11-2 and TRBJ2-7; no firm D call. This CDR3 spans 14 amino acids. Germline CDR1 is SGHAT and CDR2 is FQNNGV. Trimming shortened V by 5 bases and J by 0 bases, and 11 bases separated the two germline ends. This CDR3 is CASSPRRSSYEQYF. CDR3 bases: TGTGCCAGCAGCCCACGCAGGAGCTCCTACGAGCAGTACTTC.

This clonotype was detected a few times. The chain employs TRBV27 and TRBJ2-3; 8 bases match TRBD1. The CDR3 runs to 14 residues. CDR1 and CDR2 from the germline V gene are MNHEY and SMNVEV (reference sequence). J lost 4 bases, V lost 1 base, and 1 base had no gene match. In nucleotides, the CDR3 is TGTGCCAGCAGTTTATGGACAGGGTCAGATACGCAGTATTTT. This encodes CASSLWTGSDTQYF.

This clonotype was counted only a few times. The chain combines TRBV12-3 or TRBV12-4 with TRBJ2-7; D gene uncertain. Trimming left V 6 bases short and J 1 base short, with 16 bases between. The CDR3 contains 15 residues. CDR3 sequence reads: CASSIPGGRSYEQYF. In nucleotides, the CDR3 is TGTGCCAGCAGCATCCCGGGCGGAAGATCCTACGAGCAGTACTTC.

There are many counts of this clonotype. CDR3 sequence: CASSLAGAGLGQPQHF. In DNA, the CDR3 is TGCGCCAGCAGCTTGGCCGGTGCAGGGCTTGGTCAGCCCCAGCATTTT. The gene calls are TRBV5-1 and TRBJ1-5, with TRBD1 as a possible D gene (5 bases). V shed 0 bases and J shed 6 bases, with 16 bases lying between them. Germline V lookup: CDR1 SGHRS, CDR2 YFSETQ. The CDR3 loop spans 16 amino acids.

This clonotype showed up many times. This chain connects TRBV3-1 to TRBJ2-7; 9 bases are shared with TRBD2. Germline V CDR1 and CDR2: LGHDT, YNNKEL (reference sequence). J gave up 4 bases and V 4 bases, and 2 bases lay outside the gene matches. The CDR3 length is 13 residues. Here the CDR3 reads CASSRTSGYEQYF. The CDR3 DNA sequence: TGTGCCAGCAGCCGAACTAGCGGGTACGAGCAGTACTTC.

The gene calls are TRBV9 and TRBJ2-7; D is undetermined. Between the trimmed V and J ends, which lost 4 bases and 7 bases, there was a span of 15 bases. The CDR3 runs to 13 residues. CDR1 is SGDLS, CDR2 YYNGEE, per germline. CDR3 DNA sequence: TGTGCCAGCAGCCCCGGGTCACTGTCGGAGCAGTACTTC. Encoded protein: CASSPGSLSEQYF.

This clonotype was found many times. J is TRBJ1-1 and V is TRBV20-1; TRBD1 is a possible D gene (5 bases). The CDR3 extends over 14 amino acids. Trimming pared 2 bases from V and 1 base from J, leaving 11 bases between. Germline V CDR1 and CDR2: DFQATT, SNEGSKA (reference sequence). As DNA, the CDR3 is TGCAGTGCTAGAATAGGGGCCCCGAACACTGAAGCTTTCTTT. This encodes CSARIGAPNTEAFF.

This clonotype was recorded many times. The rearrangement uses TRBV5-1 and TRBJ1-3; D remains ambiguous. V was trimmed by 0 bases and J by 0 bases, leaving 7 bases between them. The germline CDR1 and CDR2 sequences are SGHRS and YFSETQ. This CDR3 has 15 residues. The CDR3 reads CASSLGDYSGNTIYF. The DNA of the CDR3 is TGCGCCAGCAGCTTGGGTGATTACTCTGGAAACACCATATATTTT. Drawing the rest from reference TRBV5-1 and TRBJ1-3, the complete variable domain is KAGVTQTPRYLIKTRGQQVTLSCSPISGHRSVSWYQQTPGQGLQFLFEYFSETQRNKGNFPGRFSGRQFSNSRSEMNVSTLELGDSALYLCASSLGDYSGNTIYFGEGSWLTVV.

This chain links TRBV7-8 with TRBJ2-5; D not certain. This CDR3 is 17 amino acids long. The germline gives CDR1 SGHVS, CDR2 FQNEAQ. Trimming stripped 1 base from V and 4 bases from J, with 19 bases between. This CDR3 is CASSLGSEGPPRETQYF. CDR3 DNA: TGTGCCAGCAGCTTAGGTAGTGAAGGGCCCCCCCGAGAGACCCAGTACTTC.

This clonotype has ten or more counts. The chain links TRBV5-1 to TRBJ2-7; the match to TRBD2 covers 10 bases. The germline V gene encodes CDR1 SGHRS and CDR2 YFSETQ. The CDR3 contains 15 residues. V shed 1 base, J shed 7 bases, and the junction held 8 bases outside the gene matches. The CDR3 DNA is TGCGCCAGCAGCTTGACTAGCGGGGCCCCCTGGGAGCAGTACTTC. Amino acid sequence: CASSLTSGAPWEQYF. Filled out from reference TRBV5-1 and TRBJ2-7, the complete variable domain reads KAGVTQTPRYLIKTRGQQVTLSCSPISGHRSVSWYQQTPGQGLQFLFEYFSETQRNKGNFPGRFSGRQFSNSRSEMNVSTLELGDSALYLCASSLTSGAPWEQYFGPGTRLTVT.

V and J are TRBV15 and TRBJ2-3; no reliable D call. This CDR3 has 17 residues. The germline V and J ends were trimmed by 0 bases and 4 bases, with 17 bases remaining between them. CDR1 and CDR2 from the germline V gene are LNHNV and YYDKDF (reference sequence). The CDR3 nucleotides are TGTGCCACCAGCAGAGAGGTCCTTGCAATCCGACCAGATACGCAGTATTTT. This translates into CATSREVLAIRPDTQYF.

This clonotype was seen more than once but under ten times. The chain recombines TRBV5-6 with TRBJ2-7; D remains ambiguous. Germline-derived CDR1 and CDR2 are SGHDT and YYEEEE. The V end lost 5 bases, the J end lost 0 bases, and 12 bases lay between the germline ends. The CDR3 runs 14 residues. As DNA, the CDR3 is TGTGCCAGCAGGGTACTCGGCGACTCCTACGAGCAGTACTTC. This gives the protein CASRVLGDSYEQYF. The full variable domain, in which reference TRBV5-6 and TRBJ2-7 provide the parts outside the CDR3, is DAGVTQSPTHLIKTRGQQVTLRCSPKSGHDTVSWYQQALGQGPQFIFQYYEEEERQRGNFPDRFSGHQFPNYSSELNVNALLLGDSALYLCASRVLGDSYEQYFGPGTRLTVT.

This CDR3 is CASSALTPQGNQDVGELFF. The CDR3 region has the DNA TGTGCCAGCAGCGCCTTAACTCCCCAGGGTAACCAGGATGTCGGGGAGCTGTTTTTT. The J gene is TRBJ2-2, the V gene TRBV11-1; D is possibly TRBD1 (5 bases). The CDR3 extends over 19 amino acids. The V and J ends lost 5 bases and 7 bases respectively, with 29 bases between them. The V gene's germline CDR1 is SGHAT and CDR2 FQDESV (reference sequence). The variable domain in full, with the rest retrieved from reference TRBV11-1 and TRBJ2-2, is EAEVAQSPRYKITEKSQAVAFWCDPISGHATLYWYRQILGQGPELLVQFQDESVVDDSQLPKDRFSAERLKGVDSTLKIQPAELGDSAMYLCASSALTPQGNQDVGELFFGEGSRLTVL.

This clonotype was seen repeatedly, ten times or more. In DNA, the CDR3 is TGTGCCATCAGTGAGAGGACAGGGGGGGCAGATACGCAGTATTTT. Translated: CAISERTGGADTQYF. V usage is TRBV10-3 and J usage is TRBJ2-3; 10 bases fit TRBD1. The CDR3 is 15 residues long. In germline, CDR1 is ENHRY, CDR2 SYGVKD. Trimming removed 2 bases from V and 4 bases from J; junction bases left unmatched: 3.

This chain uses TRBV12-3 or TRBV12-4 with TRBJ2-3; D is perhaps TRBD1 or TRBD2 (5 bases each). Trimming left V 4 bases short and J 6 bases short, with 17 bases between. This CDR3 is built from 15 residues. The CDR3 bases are TGTGCCAGCAGTTCCCGCCGGGACCCCCTGGATACGCAGTATTTT. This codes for CASSSRRDPLDTQYF.

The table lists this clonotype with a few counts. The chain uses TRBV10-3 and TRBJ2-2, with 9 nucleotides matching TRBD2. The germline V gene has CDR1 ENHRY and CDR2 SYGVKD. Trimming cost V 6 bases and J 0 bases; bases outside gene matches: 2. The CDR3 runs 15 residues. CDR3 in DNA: TGTGCCATCAGCGTAGCGGGGGCGAACACCGGGGAGCTGTTTTTT. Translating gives CAISVAGANTGELFF.

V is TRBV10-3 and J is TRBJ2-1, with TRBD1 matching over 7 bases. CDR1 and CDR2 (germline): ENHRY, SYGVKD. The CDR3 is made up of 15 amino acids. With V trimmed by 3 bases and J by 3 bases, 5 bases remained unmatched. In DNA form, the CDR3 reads TGTGCCATCAGTGATTCCGACAGGGACTACAATGAGCAGTTCTTC. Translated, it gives CAISDSDRDYNEQFF.

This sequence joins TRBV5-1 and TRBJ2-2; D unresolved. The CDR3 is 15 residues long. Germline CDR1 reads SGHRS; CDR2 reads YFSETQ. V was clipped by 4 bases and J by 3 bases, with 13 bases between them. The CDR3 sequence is CASSRDGPDTGELFF. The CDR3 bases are TGCGCCAGCAGCCGTGACGGGCCAGACACCGGGGAGCTGTTTTTT.

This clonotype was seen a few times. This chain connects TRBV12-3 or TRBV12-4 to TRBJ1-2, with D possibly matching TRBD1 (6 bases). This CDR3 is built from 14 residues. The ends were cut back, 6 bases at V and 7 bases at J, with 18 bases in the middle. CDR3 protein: CASREDSLRSGYTF. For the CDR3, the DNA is TGTGCCAGCAGGGAGGACAGCTTAAGGTCTGGCTACACCTTC.